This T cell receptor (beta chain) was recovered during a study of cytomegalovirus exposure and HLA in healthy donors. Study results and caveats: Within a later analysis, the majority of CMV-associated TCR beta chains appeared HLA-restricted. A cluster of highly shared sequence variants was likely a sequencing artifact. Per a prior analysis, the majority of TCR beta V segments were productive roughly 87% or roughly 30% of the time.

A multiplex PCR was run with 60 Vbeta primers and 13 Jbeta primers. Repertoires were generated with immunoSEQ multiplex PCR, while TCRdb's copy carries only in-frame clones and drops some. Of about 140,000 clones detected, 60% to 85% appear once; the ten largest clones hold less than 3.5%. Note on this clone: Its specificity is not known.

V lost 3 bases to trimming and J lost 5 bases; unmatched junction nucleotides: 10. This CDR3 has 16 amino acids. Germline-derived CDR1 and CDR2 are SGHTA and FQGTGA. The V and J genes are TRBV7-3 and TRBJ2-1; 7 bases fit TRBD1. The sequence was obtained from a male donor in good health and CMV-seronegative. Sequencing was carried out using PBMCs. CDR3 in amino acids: CASSFLTGTADNEQFF. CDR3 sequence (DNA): TGTGCCAGCAGCTTCCTCACCGGGACAGCTGACAATGAGCAGTTCTTC.